This TCR beta chain was recorded in a study of regulatory T cells in long-lasting Graves disease. Indicated time point: persistent/refractory GD, antithyroid drugs over 5 years with positive TRAb. PBMC RNA served as the TCR library source. Arm-PCR of CDR3 regions and iRepertoire HTBI primers were used to build TCR beta libraries. TCRdb used MiXCR to reprocess the multiplex PCR reads, holding one entry per CDR3 protein. Here the sample spans 400,000 or so distinct CDR3 sequences, about a quarter being singletons. The CDR3 covers 12 residues. Germline V gene sequence: CDR1 DFQATT, CDR2 SNEGSKA (reference sequence). V dropped 6 bases and J dropped 4; count of bases not matched to a gene: 5. This clonotype was counted between two and nine times.

The sequencing used peripheral blood mononuclear cells (PBMCs), collected when the disease was refractory, from a patient treated with antithyroid drugs. V usage is TRBV20-1 and J usage is TRBJ2-5, with 7 positions matching TRBD1. This receptor was taken from a female donor with Graves disease. The CDR3 DNA is TGCAGTGCCAGCAGGGGGATAGAGACCCAGTACTTC. Its protein is CSASRGIETQYF.